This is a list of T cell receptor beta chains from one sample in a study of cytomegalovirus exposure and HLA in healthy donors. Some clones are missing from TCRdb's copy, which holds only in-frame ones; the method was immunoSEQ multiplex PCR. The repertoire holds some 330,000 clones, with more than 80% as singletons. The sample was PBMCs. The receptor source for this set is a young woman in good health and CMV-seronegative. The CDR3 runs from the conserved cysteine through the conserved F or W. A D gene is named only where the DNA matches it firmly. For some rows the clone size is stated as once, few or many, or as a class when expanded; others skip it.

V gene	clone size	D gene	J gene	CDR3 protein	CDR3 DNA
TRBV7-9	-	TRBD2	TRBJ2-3	CASSFQTSGGTDTQYF	TGTGCCAGCAGCTTTCAGACTAGCGGGGGCACAGATACGCAGTATTTT
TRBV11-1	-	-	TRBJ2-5	CASSRPDSQETQYF	TGTGCCAGCAGCCGCCCCGACAGCCAAGAGACCCAGTACTTC
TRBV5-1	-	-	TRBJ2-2	CASTTGTQNGELFF	TGCGCCAGCACAACCGGGACTCAAAACGGGGAGCTGTTTTTT
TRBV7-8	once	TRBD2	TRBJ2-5	CASSTGTSGQETQYF	TGTGCCAGCAGCACGGGGACTAGCGGGCAAGAGACCCAGTACTTC
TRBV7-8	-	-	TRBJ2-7	CASSLVELSSYEQYF	TGTGCCAGCAGCTTAGTTGAGCTAAGCTCCTACGAGCAGTACTTC
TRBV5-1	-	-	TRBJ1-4	CASRRSEDEKLFF	TGCGCCAGCAGGAGGTCGGAGGATGAAAAACTGTTTTTT
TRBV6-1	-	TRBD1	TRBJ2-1	CASRGTESYNEQFF	TGTGCCAGCAGGGGGACAGAGAGTTACAATGAGCAGTTCTTC
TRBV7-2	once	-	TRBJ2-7	CASRSASSYEQYF	TGTGCCAGCAGGAGCGCCTCCTCCTACGAGCAGTACTTC
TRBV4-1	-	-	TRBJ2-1	CASSSRDSGSEQFF	TGCGCCAGCAGCTCCCGAGACTCAGGGTCGGAGCAGTTCTTC
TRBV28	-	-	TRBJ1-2	CASSTGNTNYGYTF	TGTGCCAGCAGTACAGGCAATACTAACTATGGCTACACCTTC
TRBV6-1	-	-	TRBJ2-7	CASSGSGLGYF	TGTGCCAGCAGTGGGTCAGGGCTTGGGTACTTC
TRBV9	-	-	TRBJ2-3	CASSVAPVAVATDTQYF	TGTGCCAGCAGCGTGGCCCCGGTGGCAGTAGCAACAGATACGCAGTATTTT
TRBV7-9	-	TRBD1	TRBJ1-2	CASSSAQGARGYTF	TGTGCCAGCAGCTCAGCCCAGGGGGCGCGGGGCTACACCTTC
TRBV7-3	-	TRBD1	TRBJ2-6	CASKQGTGANVLTF	TGTGCCAGCAAACAGGGGACAGGGGCCAACGTCCTGACTTTC
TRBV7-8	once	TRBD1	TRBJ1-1	CASSLISGGDWNTEAFF	TGTGCCAGCAGCCTTATTTCAGGGGGTGATTGGAACACTGAAGCTTTCTTT
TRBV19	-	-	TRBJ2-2	CASTFSAAQAGELFF	TGTGCCAGTACCTTCAGTGCAGCTCAGGCCGGGGAGCTGTTTTTT
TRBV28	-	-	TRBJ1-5	CATVSEQARGNQPQHF	TGTGCCACAGTATCCGAGCAGGCCAGGGGCAATCAGCCCCAGCATTTT
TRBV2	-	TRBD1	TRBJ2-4	CASMTGVLAKNIQYF	TGTGCCAGCATGACAGGGGTCCTAGCCAAAAACATTCAGTACTTC
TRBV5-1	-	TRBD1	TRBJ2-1	CASRTLQGTGGGNEQFF	TGCGCCAGCAGGACCCTGCAAGGGACAGGGGGGGGCAATGAGCAGTTCTTC
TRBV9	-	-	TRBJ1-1	CASSVTSDTEAFF	TGTGCCAGCAGCGTTACCAGCGACACTGAAGCTTTCTTT
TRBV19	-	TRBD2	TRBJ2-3	CASSTSGSGTDTQYF	TGTGCCAGTAGCACCAGCGGGAGCGGCACAGATACGCAGTATTTT
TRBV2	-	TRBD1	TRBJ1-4	CASSEGQADNEKLFF	TGTGCCAGCAGTGAGGGACAGGCCGATAATGAAAAACTGTTTTTT
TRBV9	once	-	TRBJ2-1	CASMGHDNEQFF	TGTGCCAGCATGGGACACGACAATGAGCAGTTCTTC
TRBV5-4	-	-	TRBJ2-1	CASESSYNEQFF	TGTGCCAGCGAGAGCTCCTACAATGAGCAGTTCTTC
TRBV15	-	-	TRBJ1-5	CATSRDSYQPQHF	TGTGCCACCAGCAGGGACAGTTATCAGCCCCAGCATTTT
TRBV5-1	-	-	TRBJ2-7	CASSFSRQETYEQYF	TGCGCCAGCAGCTTTAGTAGGCAGGAAACCTACGAGCAGTACTTC
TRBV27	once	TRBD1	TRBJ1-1	CASSTTGGAGAEAFF	TGTGCCAGCAGTACCACAGGGGGCGCTGGGGCTGAAGCTTTCTTT
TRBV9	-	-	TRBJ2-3	CASSGGGSTDTQYF	TGTGCCAGCAGCGGAGGCGGCAGCACAGATACGCAGTATTTT
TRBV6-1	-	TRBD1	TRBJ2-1	CASTRGQGARNEQFF	TGTGCCAGCACCCGAGGACAGGGGGCGCGGAATGAGCAGTTCTTC
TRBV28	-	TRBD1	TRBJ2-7	CASSSGTGGFSYEQYF	TGTGCCAGCAGTTCCGGGACAGGGGGCTTCTCCTACGAGCAGTACTTC
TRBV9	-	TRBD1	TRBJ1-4	CASSRTGQNEKLFF	TGTGCCAGCAGTCGGACAGGACAGAATGAAAAACTGTTTTTT
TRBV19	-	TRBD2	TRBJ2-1	CASSIQVAGGNEQFF	TGTGCCAGTAGTATACAGGTAGCGGGAGGGAATGAGCAGTTCTTC
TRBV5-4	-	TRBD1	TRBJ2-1	CASSFTGQGAHEQFF	TGTGCCAGCAGCTTCACCGGACAGGGGGCGCATGAGCAGTTCTTC
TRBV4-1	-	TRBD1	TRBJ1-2	CASSQDPGQDANYGYTF	TGCGCCAGCAGCCAAGATCCCGGACAGGATGCTAACTATGGCTACACCTTC
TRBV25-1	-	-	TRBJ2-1	CASSELGANLEQFF	TGTGCCAGCAGTGAATTAGGGGCGAACCTTGAGCAGTTCTTC
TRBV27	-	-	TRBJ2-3	CASSNRQAISTDTQYF	TGTGCCAGCAGTAACCGACAGGCTATCAGCACAGATACGCAGTATTTT
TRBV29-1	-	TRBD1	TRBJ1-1	CSVQGDRGYEAFF	TGCAGCGTCCAGGGGGACAGGGGGTATGAAGCTTTCTTT
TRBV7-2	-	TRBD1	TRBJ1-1	CASSPRDRVAEAFF	TGTGCCAGCAGCCCCCGGGACAGGGTGGCTGAAGCTTTCTTT
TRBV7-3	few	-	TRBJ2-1	CASSPLKGEPYNEQFF	TGTGCCAGCAGCCCCCTCAAGGGAGAACCCTACAATGAGCAGTTCTTC
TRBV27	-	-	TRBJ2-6	CASRRYSGANVLTF	TGTGCCAGCAGGAGGTATTCTGGGGCCAACGTCCTGACTTTC
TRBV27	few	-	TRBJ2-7	CASSSLGALSYEQYF	TGTGCCAGCAGTTCACTTGGTGCATTAAGCTACGAGCAGTACTTC
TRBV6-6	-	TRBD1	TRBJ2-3	CASNPDRGADTQYF	TGTGCCAGCAACCCGGACAGGGGGGCAGATACGCAGTATTTT
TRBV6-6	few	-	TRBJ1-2	CASSDHRAPIYGYTF	TGTGCCAGCAGTGACCACAGGGCTCCCATCTATGGCTACACCTTC
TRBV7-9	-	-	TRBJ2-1	CASSPPVVRYNEQFF	TGTGCCAGCAGCCCCCCGGTCGTTCGCTACAATGAGCAGTTCTTC